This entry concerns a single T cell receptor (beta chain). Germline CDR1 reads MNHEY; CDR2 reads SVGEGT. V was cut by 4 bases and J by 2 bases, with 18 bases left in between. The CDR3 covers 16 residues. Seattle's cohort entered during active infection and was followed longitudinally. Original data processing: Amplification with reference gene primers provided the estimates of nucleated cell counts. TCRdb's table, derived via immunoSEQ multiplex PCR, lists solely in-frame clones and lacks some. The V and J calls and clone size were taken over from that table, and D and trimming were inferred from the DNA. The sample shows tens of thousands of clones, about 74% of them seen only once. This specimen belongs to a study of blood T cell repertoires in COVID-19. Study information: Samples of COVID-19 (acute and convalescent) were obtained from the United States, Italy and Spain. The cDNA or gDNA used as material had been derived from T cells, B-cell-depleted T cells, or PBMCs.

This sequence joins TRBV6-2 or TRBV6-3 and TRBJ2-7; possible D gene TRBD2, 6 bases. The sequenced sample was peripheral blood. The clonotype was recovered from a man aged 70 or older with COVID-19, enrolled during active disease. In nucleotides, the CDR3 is TGTGCCAGCAGTTTATATGGAGGGTACTCCCCCTACGAGCAGTACTTC. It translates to CASSLYGGYSPYEQYF.